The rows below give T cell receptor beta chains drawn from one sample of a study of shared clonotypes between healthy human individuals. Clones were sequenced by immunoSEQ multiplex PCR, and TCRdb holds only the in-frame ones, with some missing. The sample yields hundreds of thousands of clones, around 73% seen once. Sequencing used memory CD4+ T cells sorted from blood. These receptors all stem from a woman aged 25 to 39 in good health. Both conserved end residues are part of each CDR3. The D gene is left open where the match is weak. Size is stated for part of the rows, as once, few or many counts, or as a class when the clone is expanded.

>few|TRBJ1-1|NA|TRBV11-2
CATAREGTEAFF
TGTGCCACCGCACGGGAAGGTACTGAAGCTTTCTTT
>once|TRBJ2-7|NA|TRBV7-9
CASSLGGDRSYEQYF
TGTGCCAGCAGCTTGGGAGGAGATAGGAGTTACGAGCAGTACTTC
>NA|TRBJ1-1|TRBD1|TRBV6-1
CASSEELRGRGRSDTEAFF
TGTGCCAGCAGTGAAGAACTTCGGGGCAGGGGGCGATCTGACACTGAAGCTTTCTTT
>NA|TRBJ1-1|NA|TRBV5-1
CASTGFRDSNTEAFF
TGCGCCAGCACTGGTTTTCGTGACTCGAACACTGAAGCTTTCTTT
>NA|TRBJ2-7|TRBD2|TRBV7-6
CASSRYQSGRSYEQYF
TGTGCCAGCAGCCGTTACCAGAGCGGGAGGAGCTACGAGCAGTACTTC
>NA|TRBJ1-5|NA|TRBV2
CASSPQRYSNQPQHF
TGTGCCAGCAGTCCACAGCGGTATAGCAATCAGCCCCAGCATTTT
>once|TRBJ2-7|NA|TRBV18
CASSGDGWSSYEQYF
TGTGCCAGCTCAGGGGATGGGTGGAGCTCCTACGAGCAGTACTTC
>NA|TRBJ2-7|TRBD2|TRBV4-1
CASSQWTSVPYEQYF
TGCGCCAGCAGCCAGTGGACTAGCGTGCCCTACGAGCAGTACTTC
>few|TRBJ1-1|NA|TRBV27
CASRNRVLNTEAFF
TGTGCCAGCAGGAATAGGGTTCTCAACACTGAAGCTTTCTTT
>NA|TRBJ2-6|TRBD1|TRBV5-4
CASSSGTGFSGANVLTF
TGTGCCAGCAGCTCCGGGACAGGGTTCTCTGGGGCCAACGTCCTGACTTTC
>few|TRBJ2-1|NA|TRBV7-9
CASSPESGFGLYNEQFF
TGTGCCAGCAGCCCAGAGAGCGGGTTTGGCCTCTACAATGAGCAGTTCTTC
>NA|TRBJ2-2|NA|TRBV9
CASSVVGDSQNTGELFF
TGTGCCAGCAGCGTCGTAGGCGATAGTCAGAACACCGGGGAGCTGTTTTTT
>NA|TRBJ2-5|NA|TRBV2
CASSERRETQYF
TGTGCCAGCAGTGAACGTCGGGAGACCCAGTACTTC
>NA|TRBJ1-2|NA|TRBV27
CASSLSRFNYGYTF
TGTGCCAGCAGTTTATCAAGATTTAACTATGGCTACACCTTC
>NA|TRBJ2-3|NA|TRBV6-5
CASSSSRSTDTQYF
TGTGCCAGCAGTTCCTCGAGGAGCACAGATACGCAGTATTTT
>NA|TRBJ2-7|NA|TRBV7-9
CASSSYGADFGYEQYF
TGTGCCAGCAGCTCTTACGGGGCCGATTTCGGGTACGAGCAGTACTTC
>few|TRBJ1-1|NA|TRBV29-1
CSVERTEGRGAFF
TGCAGCGTTGAAAGGACGGAAGGGAGGGGGGCTTTCTTT
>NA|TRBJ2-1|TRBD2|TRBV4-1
CASSQDDRLAGGLGEQFF
TGCGCCAGCAGCCAAGATGACCGTCTTGCGGGAGGGCTCGGTGAGCAGTTCTTC
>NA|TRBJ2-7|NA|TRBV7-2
CASSSQGGQGYEQYF
TGTGCCAGCAGCTCCCAGGGAGGTCAAGGCTACGAGCAGTACTTC
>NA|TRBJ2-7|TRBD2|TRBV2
CASSGLAAVPYEQYF
TGTGCCAGCAGTGGACTAGCGGCGGTACCCTACGAGCAGTACTTC
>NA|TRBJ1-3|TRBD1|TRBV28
CASSYGGTDSGNTIYF
TGTGCCAGCAGTTACGGAGGGACAGACTCTGGAAACACCATATATTTT
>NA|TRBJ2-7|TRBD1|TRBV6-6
CASRFAGTVYEQYF
TGTGCCAGCAGATTCGCCGGGACAGTCTACGAGCAGTACTTC
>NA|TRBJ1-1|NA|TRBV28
CASSKQQNTEAFF
TGTGCCAGCAGCAAACAGCAGAACACTGAAGCTTTCTTT
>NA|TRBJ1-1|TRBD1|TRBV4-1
CASSHGTENTEAFF
TGCGCCAGCAGCCACGGGACAGAAAACACTGAAGCTTTCTTT
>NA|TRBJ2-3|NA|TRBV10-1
CASSAASTDTQYF
TGCGCCAGCAGTGCAGCGAGCACAGATACGCAGTATTTT
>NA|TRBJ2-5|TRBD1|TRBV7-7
CASSLAGGGETQYF
TGTGCCAGCAGCTTAGCAGGGGGCGGGGAGACCCAGTACTTC
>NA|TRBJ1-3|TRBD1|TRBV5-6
CASSLDGTGSSGNTIYF
TGTGCCAGCAGCTTGGACGGGACAGGAAGCTCTGGAAACACCATATATTTT
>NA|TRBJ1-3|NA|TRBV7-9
CASSFSPRSGNTIYF
TGTGCCAGCAGCTTTTCTCCCCGCTCTGGAAACACCATATATTTT
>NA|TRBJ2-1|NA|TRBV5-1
CASSADSSSYNEQFF
TGCGCCAGCAGCGCAGACAGTAGCTCCTACAATGAGCAGTTCTTC
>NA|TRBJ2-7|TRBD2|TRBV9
CASSPGLAGGRQYF
TGTGCCAGCAGCCCGGGACTAGCGGGAGGGCGGCAGTACTTC
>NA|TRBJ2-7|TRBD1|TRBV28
CASSLLPGQGNEQYF
TGTGCCAGCAGCCTACTCCCGGGACAGGGCAACGAGCAGTACTTC
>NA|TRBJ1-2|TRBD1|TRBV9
CASSSRQGAGDGYTF
TGTGCCAGCAGCTCCCGACAGGGGGCGGGAGATGGCTACACCTTC
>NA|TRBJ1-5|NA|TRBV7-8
CASSPQGGLKPQHF
TGTGCCAGCAGCCCACAGGGAGGGCTGAAGCCCCAGCATTTT
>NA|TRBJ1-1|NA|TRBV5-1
CASSLGDTEAFF
TGCGCCAGCAGCTTGGGTGACACTGAAGCTTTCTTT
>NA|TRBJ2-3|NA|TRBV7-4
CASSPRIWADTQYF
TGTGCCAGCAGCCCCAGGATTTGGGCAGATACGCAGTATTTT
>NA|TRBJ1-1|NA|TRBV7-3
CASSLTFYTGRGEAFF
TGTGCCAGCAGCTTAACGTTTTATACAGGGAGGGGTGAAGCTTTCTTT
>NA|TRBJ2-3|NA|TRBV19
CASSIRRTRGPSTDTQYF
TGTGCCAGTAGTATACGCAGAACTCGGGGTCCTAGCACAGATACGCAGTATTTT
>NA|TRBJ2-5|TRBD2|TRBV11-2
CASSRNGLAGGRGETQYF
TGTGCCAGCAGCAGGAATGGACTAGCGGGAGGGCGTGGAGAGACCCAGTACTTC
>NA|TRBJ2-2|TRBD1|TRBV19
CASRNRGRSTGELFF
TGTGCCAGTAGAAACAGGGGGCGAAGCACCGGGGAGCTGTTTTTT
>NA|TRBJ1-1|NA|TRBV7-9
CASSIPGTRSAGTEAFF
TGTGCCAGCAGCATACCCGGGACGCGGTCGGCGGGCACTGAAGCTTTCTTT
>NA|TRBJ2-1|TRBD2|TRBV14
CASSRAGASYNEQFF
TGTGCCAGCAGCCGAGCGGGAGCCTCCTACAATGAGCAGTTCTTC
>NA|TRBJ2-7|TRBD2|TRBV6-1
CASREQSTSGRDEQYF
TGTGCCAGCAGGGAACAATCGACTAGCGGGAGGGATGAGCAGTACTTC
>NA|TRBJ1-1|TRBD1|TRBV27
CASSYYAPNTGTGGDSNTEAFF
TGTGCCAGCAGTTACTACGCACCTAATACCGGGACAGGGGGCGACTCGAACACTGAAGCTTTCTTT
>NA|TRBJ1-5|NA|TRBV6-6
CASSYPGQTQHF
TGTGCCAGCAGTTACCCGGGGCAGACCCAGCATTTT
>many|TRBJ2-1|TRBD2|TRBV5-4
CASSLGLADYNEQFF
TGTGCCAGCAGCTTGGGACTAGCGGATTACAATGAGCAGTTCTTC
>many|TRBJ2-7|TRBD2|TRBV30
CAWTSGSTSRGEQYF
TGTGCCTGGACTAGCGGGAGTACTTCCCGCGGTGAGCAGTACTTC
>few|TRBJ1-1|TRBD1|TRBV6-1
CASSAGQGVTEAFF
TGTGCCAGCAGTGCGGGACAGGGGGTCACTGAAGCTTTCTTT
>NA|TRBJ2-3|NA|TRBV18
CASGTGLASYTDTQYF
TGTGCCAGCGGAACGGGGCTAGCCAGCTACACAGATACGCAGTATTTT
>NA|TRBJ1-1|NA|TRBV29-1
CSVDGNRVNTEAFF
TGCAGCGTTGATGGGAACAGGGTAAACACTGAAGCTTTCTTT
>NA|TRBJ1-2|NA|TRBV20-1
CSASRGYTF
TGCAGTGCTAGTAGAGGCTACACCTTC
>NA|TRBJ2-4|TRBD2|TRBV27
CASSPWGGSGIQYF
TGTGCCAGCAGTCCCTGGGGCGGGAGCGGCATTCAGTACTTC
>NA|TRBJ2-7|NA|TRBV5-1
CASSLGRLSYEQYF
TGCGCCAGCAGCTTGGGCCGATTATCCTACGAGCAGTACTTC
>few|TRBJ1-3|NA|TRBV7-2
CASSRAGGPGNTIYF
TGTGCCAGCAGTCGGGCGGGGGGACCTGGAAACACCATATATTTT
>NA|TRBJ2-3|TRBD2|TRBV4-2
CASSQLTSSGDTDTQYF
TGTGCCAGCAGCCAACTAACATCTAGCGGGGACACAGATACGCAGTATTTT
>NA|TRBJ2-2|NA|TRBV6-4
CASSAQGSTGELFF
TGTGCCAGCAGTGCTCAGGGATCCACCGGGGAGCTGTTTTTT
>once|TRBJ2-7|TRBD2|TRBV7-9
CASSREGKYEQYF
TGTGCCAGCAGCCGGGAGGGCAAGTACGAGCAGTACTTC
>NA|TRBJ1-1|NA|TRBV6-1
CASSEYPGTEAFF
TGTGCCAGCAGTGAATATCCCGGCACTGAAGCTTTCTTT
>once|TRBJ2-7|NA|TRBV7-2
CASSWAQGSYEQYF
TGTGCCAGCAGTTGGGCCCAAGGGTCCTACGAGCAGTACTTC